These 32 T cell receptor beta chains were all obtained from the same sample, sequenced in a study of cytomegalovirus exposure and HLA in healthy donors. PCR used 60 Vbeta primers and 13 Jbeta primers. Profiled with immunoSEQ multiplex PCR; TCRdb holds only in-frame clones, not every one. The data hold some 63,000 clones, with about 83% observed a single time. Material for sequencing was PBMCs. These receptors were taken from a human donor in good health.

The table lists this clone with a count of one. The CDR3 here is CASSLRPGAHNEQFF. Written as DNA, the CDR3 is TGTGCCAGCAGCTTAAGGCCCGGAGCGCACAATGAGCAGTTCTTC. The gene calls are TRBV7-3 and TRBJ2-1; D remains ambiguous. The germline V gene has CDR1 SGHTA and CDR2 FQGTGA. The CDR3 has 15 residues. V was shortened by 1 base and J by 5 bases, with 12 bases between the two germline ends.

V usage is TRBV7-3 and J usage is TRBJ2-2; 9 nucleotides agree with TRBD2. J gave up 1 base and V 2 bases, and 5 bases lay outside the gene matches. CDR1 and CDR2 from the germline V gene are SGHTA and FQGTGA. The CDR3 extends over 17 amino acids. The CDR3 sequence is CASSLVAGGGNTGELFF. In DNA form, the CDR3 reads TGTGCCAGCAGCTTAGTTGCGGGAGGGGGGAACACCGGGGAGCTGTTTTTT.

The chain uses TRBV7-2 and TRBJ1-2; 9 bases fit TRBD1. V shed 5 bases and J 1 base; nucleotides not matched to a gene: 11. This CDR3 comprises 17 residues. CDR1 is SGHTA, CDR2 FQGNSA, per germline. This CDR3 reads CASSPHTGGWGNYGYTF. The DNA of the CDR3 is TGTGCCAGCAGCCCACATACAGGGGGCTGGGGTAACTATGGCTACACCTTC. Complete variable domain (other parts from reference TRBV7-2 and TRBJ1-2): GAGVSQSPSNKVTEKGKDVELRCDPISGHTALYWYRQSLGQGLEFLIYFQGNSAPDKSGLPSDRFSAERTGGSVSTLTIQRTQQEDSAVYLCASSPHTGGWGNYGYTFGSGTRLTVV.

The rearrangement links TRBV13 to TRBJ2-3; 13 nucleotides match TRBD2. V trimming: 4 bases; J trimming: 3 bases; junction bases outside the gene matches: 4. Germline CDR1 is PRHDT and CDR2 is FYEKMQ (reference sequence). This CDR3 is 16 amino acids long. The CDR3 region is CASSWTSGSLTDTQYF. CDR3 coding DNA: TGTGCCAGCAGCTGGACTAGCGGGAGCCTGACAGATACGCAGTATTTT.

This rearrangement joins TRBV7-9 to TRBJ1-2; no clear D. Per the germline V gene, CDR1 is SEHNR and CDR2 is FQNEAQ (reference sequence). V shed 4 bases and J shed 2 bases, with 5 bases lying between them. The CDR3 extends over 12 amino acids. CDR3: CASSYINYGYTF. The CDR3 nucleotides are TGTGCCAGCAGCTATATAAACTATGGCTACACCTTC. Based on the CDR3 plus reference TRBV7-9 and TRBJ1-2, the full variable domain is DTGVSQNPRHKITKRGQNVTFRCDPISEHNRLYWYRQTLGQGPEFLTYFQNEAQLEKSRLLSDRFSAERPKGSFSTLEIQRTEQGDSAMYLCASSYINYGYTFGSGTRLTVV.

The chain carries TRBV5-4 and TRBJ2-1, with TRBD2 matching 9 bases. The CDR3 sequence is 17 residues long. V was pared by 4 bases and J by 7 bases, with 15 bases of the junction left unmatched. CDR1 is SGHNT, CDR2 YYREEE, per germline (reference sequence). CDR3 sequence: CASSQTSAGGGRNEQFF. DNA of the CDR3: TGTGCCAGCAGCCAGACATCGGCGGGAGGGGGGAGGAATGAGCAGTTCTTC. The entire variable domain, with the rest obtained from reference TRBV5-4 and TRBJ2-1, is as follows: ETGVTQSPTHLIKTRGQQVTLRCSSQSGHNTVSWYQQALGQGPQFIFQYYREEENGRGNFPPRFSGLQFPNYSSELNVNALELDDSALYLCASSQTSAGGGRNEQFFGPGTRLTVL.

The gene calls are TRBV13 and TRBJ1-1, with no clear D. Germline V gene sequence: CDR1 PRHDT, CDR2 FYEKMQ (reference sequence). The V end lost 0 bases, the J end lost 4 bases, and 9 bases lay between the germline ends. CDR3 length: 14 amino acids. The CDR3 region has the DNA TGTGCCAGCAGCTTAGGGCCCGCGAGCACTGAAGCTTTCTTT. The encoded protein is CASSLGPASTEAFF.

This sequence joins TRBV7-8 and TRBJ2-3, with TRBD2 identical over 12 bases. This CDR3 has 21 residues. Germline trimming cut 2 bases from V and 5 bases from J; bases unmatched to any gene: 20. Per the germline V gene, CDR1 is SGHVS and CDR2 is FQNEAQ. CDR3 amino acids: CASSLFFGAGLAGRYQDTQYF. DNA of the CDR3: TGTGCCAGCAGCTTATTCTTCGGTGCGGGACTAGCGGGCCGATACCAAGATACGCAGTATTTT.

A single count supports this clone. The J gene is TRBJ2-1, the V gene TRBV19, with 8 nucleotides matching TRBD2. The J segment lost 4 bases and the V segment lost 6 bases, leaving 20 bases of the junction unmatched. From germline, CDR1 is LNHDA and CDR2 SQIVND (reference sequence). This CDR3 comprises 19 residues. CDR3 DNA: TGTGCCAGTAGCAATCCGGCATGGGGTAGCGGGGATGGTTACAATGAGCAGTTCTTC. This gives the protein CASSNPAWGSGDGYNEQFF.

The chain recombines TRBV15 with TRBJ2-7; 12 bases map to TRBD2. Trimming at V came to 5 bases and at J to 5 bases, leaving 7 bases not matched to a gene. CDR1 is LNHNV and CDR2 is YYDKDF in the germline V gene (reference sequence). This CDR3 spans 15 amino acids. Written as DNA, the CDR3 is TGTGCCACCAGCCTACGACTAGCGGGAGTACACGAGCAGTACTTC. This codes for CATSLRLAGVHEQYF.

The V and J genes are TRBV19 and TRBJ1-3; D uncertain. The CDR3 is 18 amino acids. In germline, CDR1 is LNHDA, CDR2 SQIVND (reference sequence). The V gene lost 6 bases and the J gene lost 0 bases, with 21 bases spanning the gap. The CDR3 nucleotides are TGTGCCAGTAGACTCTGGGAGGGTGGCAGGACCTCTGGAAACACCATATATTTT. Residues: CASRLWEGGRTSGNTIYF.

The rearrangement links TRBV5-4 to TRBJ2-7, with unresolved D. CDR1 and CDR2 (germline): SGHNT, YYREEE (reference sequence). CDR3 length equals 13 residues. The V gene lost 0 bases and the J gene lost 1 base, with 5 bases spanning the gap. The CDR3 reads CASSLATSYEQYF. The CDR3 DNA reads TGTGCCAGCAGCTTGGCCACTTCCTACGAGCAGTACTTC.

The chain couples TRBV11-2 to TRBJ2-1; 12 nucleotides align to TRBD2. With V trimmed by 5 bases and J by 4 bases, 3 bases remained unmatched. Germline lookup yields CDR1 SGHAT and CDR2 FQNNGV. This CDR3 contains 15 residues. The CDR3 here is CASSKTSGGYNEQFF. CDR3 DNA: TGTGCCAGCAGCAAGACTAGCGGGGGATACAATGAGCAGTTCTTC.

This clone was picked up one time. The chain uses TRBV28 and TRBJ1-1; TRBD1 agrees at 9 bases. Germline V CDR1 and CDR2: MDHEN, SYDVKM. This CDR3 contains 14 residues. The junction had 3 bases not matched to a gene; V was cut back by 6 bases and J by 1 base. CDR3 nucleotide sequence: TGTGCCAGCAGGAGGGACAGGGAGAACACTGAAGCTTTCTTT. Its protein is CASRRDRENTEAFF.

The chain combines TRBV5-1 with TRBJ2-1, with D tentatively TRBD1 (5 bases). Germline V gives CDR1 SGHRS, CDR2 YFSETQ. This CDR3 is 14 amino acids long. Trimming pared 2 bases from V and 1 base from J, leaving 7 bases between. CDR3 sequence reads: CASSLGESYNEQFF. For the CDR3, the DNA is TGCGCCAGCAGCTTAGGGGAATCCTACAATGAGCAGTTCTTC.

The CDR3 is CSVEDGLVEAFF. The CDR3 bases are TGCAGCGTTGAAGATGGTTTAGTTGAAGCTTTCTTT. This chain joins TRBV29-1 and TRBJ1-1; the D is unclear. The CDR3 has 12 residues. V was trimmed by 0 bases and J by 7 bases, leaving 9 bases between them. CDR1 and CDR2 (germline): SQVTM, ANQGSEA.

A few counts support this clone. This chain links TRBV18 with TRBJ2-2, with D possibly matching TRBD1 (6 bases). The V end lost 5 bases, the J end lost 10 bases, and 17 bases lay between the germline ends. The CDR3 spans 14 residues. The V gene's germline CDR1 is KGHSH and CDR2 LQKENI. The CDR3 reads CASSTTGSRVELFF. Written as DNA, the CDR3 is TGTGCCAGCTCAACAACAGGGAGCCGGGTGGAGCTGTTTTTT.

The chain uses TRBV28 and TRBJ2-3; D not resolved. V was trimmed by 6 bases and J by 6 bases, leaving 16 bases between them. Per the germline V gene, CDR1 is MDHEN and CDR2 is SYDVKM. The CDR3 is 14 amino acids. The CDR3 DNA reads TGTGCCAGCAGCAGTCCTGGGCCTACCGATACGCAGTATTTT. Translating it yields CASSSPGPTDTQYF.

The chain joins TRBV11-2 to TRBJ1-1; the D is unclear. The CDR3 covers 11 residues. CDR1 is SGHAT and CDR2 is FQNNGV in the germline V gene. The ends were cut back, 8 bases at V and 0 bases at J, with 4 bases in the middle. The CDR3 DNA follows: TGTGCCAGCGCGATGAACACTGAAGCTTTCTTT. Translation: CASAMNTEAFF.

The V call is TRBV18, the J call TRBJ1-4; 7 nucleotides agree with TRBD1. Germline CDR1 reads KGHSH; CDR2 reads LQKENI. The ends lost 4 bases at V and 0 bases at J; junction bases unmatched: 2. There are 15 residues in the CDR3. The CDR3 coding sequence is TGTGCCAGCTCACTGGGACAGTCAACTAATGAAAAACTGTTTTTT. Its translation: CASSLGQSTNEKLFF.

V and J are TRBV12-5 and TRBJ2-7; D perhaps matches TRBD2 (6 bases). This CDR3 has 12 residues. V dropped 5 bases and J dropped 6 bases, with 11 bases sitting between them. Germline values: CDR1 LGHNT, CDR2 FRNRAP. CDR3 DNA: TGTGCTAGTGGTCCCCGGGGGAGCGAGCAGTACTTC. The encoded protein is CASGPRGSEQYF.

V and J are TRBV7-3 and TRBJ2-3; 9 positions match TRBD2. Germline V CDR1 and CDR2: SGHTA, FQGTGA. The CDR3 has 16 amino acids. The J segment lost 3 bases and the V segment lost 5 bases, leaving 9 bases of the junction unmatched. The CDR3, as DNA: TGTGCCAGCAGCACCCGCGGGGGGGCCGGGACAGATACGCAGTATTTT. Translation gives CASSTRGGAGTDTQYF.

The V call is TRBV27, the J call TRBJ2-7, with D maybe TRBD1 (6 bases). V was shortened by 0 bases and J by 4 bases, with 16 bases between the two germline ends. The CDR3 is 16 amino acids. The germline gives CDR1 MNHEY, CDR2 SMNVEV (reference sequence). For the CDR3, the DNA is TGTGCCAGCAGTTTATCGCCTGGGACATTACGATACGAGCAGTACTTC. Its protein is CASSLSPGTLRYEQYF.

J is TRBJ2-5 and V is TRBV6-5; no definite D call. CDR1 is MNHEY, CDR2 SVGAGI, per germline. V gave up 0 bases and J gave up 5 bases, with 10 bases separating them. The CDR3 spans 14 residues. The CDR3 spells CASSYSGSGETQYF. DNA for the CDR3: TGTGCCAGCAGTTACTCCGGCTCCGGGGAGACCCAGTACTTC.

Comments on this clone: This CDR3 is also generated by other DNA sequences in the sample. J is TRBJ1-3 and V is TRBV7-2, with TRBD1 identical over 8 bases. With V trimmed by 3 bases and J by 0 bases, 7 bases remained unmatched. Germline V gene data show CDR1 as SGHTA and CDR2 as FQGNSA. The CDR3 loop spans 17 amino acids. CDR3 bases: TGTGCCAGCAGCTTCGACAGGGGCGGTAGCTCTGGAAACACCATATATTTT. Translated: CASSFDRGGSSGNTIYF.

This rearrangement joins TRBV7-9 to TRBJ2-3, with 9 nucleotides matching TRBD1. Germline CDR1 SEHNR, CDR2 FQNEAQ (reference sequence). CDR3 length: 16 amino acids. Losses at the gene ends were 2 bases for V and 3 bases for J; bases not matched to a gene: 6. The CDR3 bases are TGTGCCAGCAGCTTACCGGGACAGGGATGGACAGATACGCAGTATTTT. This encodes CASSLPGQGWTDTQYF.

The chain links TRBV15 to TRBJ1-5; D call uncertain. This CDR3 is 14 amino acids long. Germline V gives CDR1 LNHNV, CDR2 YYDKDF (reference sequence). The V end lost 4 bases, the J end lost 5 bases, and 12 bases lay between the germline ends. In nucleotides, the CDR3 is TGTGCCACCAGCAAAGACACCCGCGATCAGCCCCAGCATTTT. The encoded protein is CATSKDTRDQPQHF.

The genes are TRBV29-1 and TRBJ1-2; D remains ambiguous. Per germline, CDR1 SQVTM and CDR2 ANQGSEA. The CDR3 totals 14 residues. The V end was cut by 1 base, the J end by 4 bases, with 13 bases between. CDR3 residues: CSVEVGVQSYGYTF. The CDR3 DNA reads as TGCAGCGTTGAAGTGGGAGTACAGTCCTATGGCTACACCTTC.

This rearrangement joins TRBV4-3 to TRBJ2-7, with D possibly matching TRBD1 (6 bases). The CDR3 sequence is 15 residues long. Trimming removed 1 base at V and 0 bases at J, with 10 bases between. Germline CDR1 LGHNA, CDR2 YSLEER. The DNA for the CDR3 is TGCGCCAGCAGCCAAGGGCCGGACAGCTCCTACGAGCAGTACTTC. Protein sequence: CASSQGPDSSYEQYF.

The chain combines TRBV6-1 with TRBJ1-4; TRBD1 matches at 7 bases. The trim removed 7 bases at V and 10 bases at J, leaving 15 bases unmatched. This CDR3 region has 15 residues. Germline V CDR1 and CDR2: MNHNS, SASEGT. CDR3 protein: CASTDLKGAGGKLFF. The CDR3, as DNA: TGTGCCAGCACTGATCTGAAGGGGGCGGGAGGAAAACTGTTTTTT.

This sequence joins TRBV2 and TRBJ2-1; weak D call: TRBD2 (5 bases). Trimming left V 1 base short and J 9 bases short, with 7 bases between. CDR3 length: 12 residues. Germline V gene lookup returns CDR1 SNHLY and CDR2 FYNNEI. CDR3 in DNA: TGTGCCAGCAGTGAAGGGAGGTGTGAGCAGTTCTTC. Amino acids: CASSEGRCEQFF.

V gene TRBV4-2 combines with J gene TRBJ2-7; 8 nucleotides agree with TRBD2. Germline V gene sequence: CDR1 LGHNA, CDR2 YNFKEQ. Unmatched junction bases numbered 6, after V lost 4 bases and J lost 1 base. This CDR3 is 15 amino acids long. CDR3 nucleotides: TGTGCCAGCAGCCCGACTAGCGCAAGATCCTACGAGCAGTACTTC. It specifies CASSPTSARSYEQYF.